The rows below give T cell receptor beta chains drawn from one sample of a study of blood T cell repertoires in COVID-19. TCRdb keeps only in-frame clones here, not all; method: immunoSEQ multiplex PCR. Of fewer than 250,000 clones in the sample, around 86% were seen once. The sample was peripheral blood. These receptors originate from a man aged 50 to 59 with COVID-19, enrolled during active disease. Each CDR3 is given with its conserved first and last residue. A D gene is named only where the DNA matches it firmly. Clone size is not always given. Where it is, it says once, few, many or a class for expanded clones.

.,TRBD2,TRBV5-4,TRBJ2-2,CASTQTSGRWSGELFF,TGTGCCAGCACCCAGACTAGCGGGAGGTGGAGCGGGGAGCTGTTTTTT
.,TRBD2,TRBV4-1,TRBJ2-3,CASSLGPSGEIINTQYF,TGCGCCAGCAGCCTAGGCCCTAGCGGGGAGATAATAAATACGCAGTATTTT
.,.,TRBV7-2,TRBJ1-1,CASSFQGGDTEAFF,TGTGCCAGCAGCTTTCAGGGCGGGGACACTGAAGCTTTCTTT
once,.,TRBV3-1/TRBV3-2,TRBJ2-1,CASSLVRTNNNEQFF,TGTGCCAGCAGCCTAGTTAGGACTAACAACAATGAGCAGTTCTTC
.,.,TRBV12-3/TRBV12-4,TRBJ1-2,CASSPREGGGYTF,TGTGCCAGCAGTCCCCGGGAGGGCGGAGGCTACACCTTC
.,.,TRBV5-4,TRBJ1-2,CASSSGLTSSGYTF,TGTGCCAGCAGCTCGGGTTTAACTAGTAGCGGCTACACCTTC
once,TRBD1,TRBV30,TRBJ2-5,CAWSLKDRAPGETQYF,TGTGCCTGGAGTTTGAAGGACAGGGCCCCAGGAGAGACCCAGTACTTC
once,TRBD1,TRBV19,TRBJ2-7,CASSRGDRGEQYF,TGTGCCAGTAGTCGGGGGGACAGGGGCGAGCAGTACTTC
.,.,TRBV7-9,TRBJ1-6,CASRQASSYNSPLHF,TGTGCCAGCAGACAGGCGAGCTCCTATAATTCACCCCTCCACTTT
once,TRBD2,TRBV2,TRBJ2-7,CATSGGLGHEQYF,TGTGCCACCTCGGGGGGACTAGGGCACGAGCAGTACTTC
.,TRBD2,TRBV7-8,TRBJ2-7,CASSPRLAGAPEQYF,TGTGCCAGCAGCCCTAGACTAGCGGGAGCTCCCGAGCAGTACTTC
.,TRBD1,TRBV18,TRBJ1-2,CASSPTGDYGYTF,TGTGCCAGCTCGCCTACAGGGGACTATGGCTACACCTTC
.,TRBD1,TRBV10-3,TRBJ2-1,CAIGRTGGHNEQFF,TGTGCCATCGGACGGACAGGGGGACACAATGAGCAGTTCTTC
.,.,TRBV20-1,TRBJ1-1,CSAKTNTEAFF,TGCAGTGCCAAGACTAACACTGAAGCTTTCTTT
.,TRBD1,TRBV5-1,TRBJ2-5,CASRTDRGSSETQYF,TGCGCCAGCAGAACCGACAGGGGTAGCAGCGAGACCCAGTACTTC
.,.,TRBV12-3/TRBV12-4,TRBJ2-1,CASRPLGIEQFF,TGTGCCAGCAGGCCATTGGGCATTGAGCAGTTCTTC
once,TRBD1,TRBV14,TRBJ2-3,CASSLGDRGTDTQYF,TGTGCCAGCAGCCTGGGGGACAGGGGAACAGATACGCAGTATTTT
.,TRBD2,TRBV6-4,TRBJ2-1,CASSLTSGGVYNEQFF,TGTGCCAGCAGCCTCACTAGCGGGGGGGTGTACAATGAGCAGTTCTTC
few,TRBD2,TRBV4-2,TRBJ2-3,CASSPRLSGGAVFEQYF,TGTGCCAGCAGCCCCAGACTTAGCGGGGGGGCCGTGTTTGAGCAGTATTTT
.,.,TRBV6-2/TRBV6-3,TRBJ2-3,CASSYEFGTQYF,TGTGCCAGCAGTTATGAATTCGGTACGCAGTATTTT
.,.,TRBV6-2/TRBV6-3,TRBJ2-7,CASSIFTQTYEQYF,TGTGCCAGCAGCATCTTTACACAGACCTACGAGCAGTACTTC
.,.,TRBV6-1,TRBJ1-5,CASSEGQSNQPQHF,TGTGCCAGCAGTGAAGGACAGAGCAATCAGCCCCAGCATTTT
.,.,TRBV14,TRBJ2-2,CASSRLGANTGELFF,TGTGCCAGCAGCCGACTCGGAGCAAACACCGGGGAGCTGTTTTTT
.,TRBD1,TRBV7-9,TRBJ1-6,CASSPTGVDSPLHF,TGTGCCAGCAGCCCCACAGGGGTTGATTCACCCCTCCACTTT
.,.,TRBV29-1,TRBJ2-7,CSVEGRGAHYEQYF,TGCAGCGTTGAAGGACGGGGAGCCCATTACGAGCAGTACTTC
.,.,TRBV11-3,TRBJ2-5,CASSLGGGEETQYF,TGTGCCAGCAGCTTAGGAGGGGGTGAGGAGACCCAGTACTTC
.,.,TRBV19,TRBJ1-4,CASSMRGWSEKLFF,TGTGCCAGTAGTATGAGAGGGTGGAGTGAAAAACTGTTTTTT
.,TRBD2,TRBV7-2,TRBJ2-2,CASRGPGLAVTGELFF,TGTGCCAGCAGAGGCCCGGGACTAGCTGTCACCGGGGAGCTGTTTTTT
.,TRBD2,TRBV2,TRBJ2-1,CASSLLAGGANEQFF,TGTGCCAGCAGTTTACTAGCGGGGGGGGCGAACGAGCAGTTCTTC
few,.,TRBV7-3,TRBJ2-1,CASSPQGGGTYNEQFF,TGTGCCAGCAGCCCCCAAGGGGGGGGGACTTACAATGAGCAGTTCTTC
once,.,TRBV7-8,TRBJ2-2,CASSLMWGASGELFF,TGTGCCAGCAGCTTAATGTGGGGCGCTTCCGGGGAGCTGTTTTTT
.,.,TRBV7-8,TRBJ1-4,CASSLYRRGTTNEKLFF,TGTGCCAGCAGCTTATATCGGCGCGGAACAACTAATGAAAAACTGTTTTTT
.,.,TRBV30,TRBJ1-2,CACQRTENYGYTF,TGTGCCTGCCAGAGGACAGAGAACTATGGCTACACCTTC
.,.,TRBV28,TRBJ1-6,CASSRQNNSPLHF,TGTGCCAGCAGTCGACAGAATAATTCACCCCTCCACTTT
.,.,TRBV12-1,TRBJ1-3,CASSLAPGQGFGNTIYF,TGTGCCAGCAGCTTGGCCCCGGGACAGGGGTTCGGAAACACCATATATTTT
.,.,TRBV9,TRBJ1-5,CASSVTGGPNQPQHF,TGTGCCAGCAGCGTCACGGGGGGCCCCAATCAGCCCCAGCATTTT
.,TRBD2,TRBV19,TRBJ2-2,CASKIGLAGGHTGELFF,TGTGCCAGTAAAATCGGTCTAGCGGGGGGGCACACCGGGGAGCTGTTTTTT